Sequencing of this T cell receptor (beta chain) was carried out in a study of regulatory T cells in long-lasting Graves disease. Through Arm-PCR of CDR3 regions and iRepertoire HTBI primers, TCR beta libraries were built. TCRdb re-called the multiplex PCR reads through MiXCR, storing one row per CDR3 protein. The sample records hundreds of thousands of distinct CDR3 sequences, roughly a sixth being singletons. The CDR3 runs to 12 residues. Trimming stripped 3 bases from V and 5 bases from J, with 8 bases between. As to time point: newly diagnosed GD, antithyroid drugs for less than 3 months. The TCR library used RNA extracted from PBMCs. Doctors identified Graves' disease using the American Thyroid Association guidelines. Study-wide points: It is possible that accuracy was reduced by the small size of the sample. TCR diversity in persistent Graves' patients was below that of newly diagnosed ones.

This clonotype has at least ten counts. The antigen is unknown. The rearrangement uses TRBV12-3 or TRBV12-4 and TRBJ2-7; the D gene is possibly TRBD1 (6 bases). The sample was peripheral blood mononuclear cells (PBMCs), taken at new diagnosis, from a patient treated with antithyroid drugs. This TCR derives from a female donor with Graves disease. The CDR3 sequence: CASSFRDNEQYF. The CDR3 DNA is TGTGCCAGCAGTTTTAGGGACAACGAGCAGTACTTC.